The 5 T cell receptor beta chains listed next were all sequenced from one sample in a study of cytomegalovirus exposure and HLA in healthy donors. Researchers ran the PCR with 60 Vbeta and 13 Jbeta primers. Some clones are missing from TCRdb's copy, which holds only in-frame ones; the method was immunoSEQ multiplex PCR. The table records 130,000 or so clones, around 80% of them present only once. Sequenced input: PBMCs. The receptors derive from a woman in her thirties or forties in good health and CMV-seronegative.

Only one count was recorded for this clone. The chain uses TRBV5-1 and TRBJ2-3, with D tentatively TRBD1 (5 bases). V was pared by 0 bases and J by 0 bases, with 5 bases between. The CDR3 is made up of 14 amino acids. CDR1 is SGHRS, CDR2 YFSETQ, per germline. The CDR3 DNA sequence: TGCGCCAGCAGCTTGGACAGGAGCACAGATACGCAGTATTTT. Its translation is CASSLDRSTDTQYF.

The V gene is TRBV9, the J gene TRBJ2-1, with D perhaps matching TRBD2 (6 bases). V was shortened by 0 bases and J by 8 bases, with 15 bases between the two germline ends. The CDR3 runs to 15 residues. Germline lookup yields CDR1 SGDLS and CDR2 YYNGEE. The CDR3 here is CASSVGPHGSDEQFF. The CDR3 DNA reads TGTGCCAGCAGCGTAGGACCTCACGGGAGCGATGAGCAGTTCTTC.

The chain combines TRBV9 with TRBJ2-7; the D gene is possibly TRBD2 (6 bases). The germline gives CDR1 SGDLS, CDR2 YYNGEE. Trimming removed 0 bases from V and 6 bases from J, with 10 bases in between. The CDR3 totals 13 residues. The CDR3 bases are TGTGCCAGCAGCGTAGCCGGGACTCGCGAGCAGTACTTC. Amino acids: CASSVAGTREQYF.

V and J are TRBV29-1 and TRBJ2-7; TRBD1 is a possible D gene (5 bases). The CDR3 extends over 13 amino acids. The germline V gene has CDR1 SQVTM and CDR2 ANQGSEA. V was pared by 6 bases and J by 5 bases, with 17 bases between. DNA for the CDR3: TGCAGCGTCCCCCTTAGGGGAATCGACGAGCAGTACTTC. The encoded protein is CSVPLRGIDEQYF.

V usage is TRBV19 and J usage is TRBJ2-6; no clear D gene. The CDR3 runs to 13 residues. Germline V CDR1 and CDR2: LNHDA, SQIVND (reference sequence). V gave up 5 bases and J gave up 2 bases, with 4 bases separating them. CDR3 protein: CASSYTGANVLTF. CDR3 in DNA: TGTGCCAGTAGTTATACTGGGGCCAACGTCCTGACTTTC.